This T cell receptor (beta chain) was documented in a study of cytomegalovirus exposure and HLA in healthy donors. Study-wide findings and caveats: One variant, a missense change in DCLRE1C, was linked in a later analysis to TCR beta V- and J-gene trimming.

Primers: 60 Vbeta forward and 13 Jbeta reverse. Data came from immunoSEQ multiplex PCR; TCRdb stores just in-frame clones and leaves some out. The sample includes 150,000 to 200,000 clones, about 84% of them seen just once. To note about this clone: Its antigen remains unidentified.

V was shortened by 3 bases and J by 0 bases, with 8 bases between the two germline ends. This CDR3 contains 14 residues. Germline-derived CDR1 and CDR2 are MNHEY and SMNVEV (reference sequence). The gene calls are TRBV27 and TRBJ1-1; no definite D call. The receptor comes from a man aged 50-59 years in good health and CMV-seronegative. Sequencing used PBMCs. In DNA, the CDR3 is TGTGCCAGCAGTTTTTCAGGATTGAACACTGAAGCTTTCTTT. It translates to CASSFSGLNTEAFF.